These 14 T cell receptor beta chains share one sample of origin, sequenced in a study of blood T cells in healthy people across ages. The authors ran a second PCR of 7 to 11 cycles using a sample-barcoded 5' primer and a J-beta primer mix. TCRdb itself ran the 5' RACE reads through MiXCR, one entry per CDR3 protein. Seen here are approximately 680,000 distinct CDR3 sequences, about 32% observed once, and the top ten hold approximately 15%. Source material: blood. The receptors shown here come from a woman over 75 in good health.

This clonotype has a handful of counts. A read error is possible here, since a much larger clone lies one base away. V is TRBV7-2 and J is TRBJ2-3, with 10 positions matching TRBD2. There are 18 residues in the CDR3. Per germline, CDR1 SGHTA and CDR2 FQGNSA. Trimming at V came to 1 base and at J to 5 bases, leaving 12 bases not matched to a gene. The CDR3 nucleotides read TGTGCCAGCAGCTTAGATTTTGGAGCGGGGGGGCAAGGAGATACGCAGTATTTT. Translating it yields CASSLDFGAGGQGDTQYF.

This clonotype occurred a few times. This could be a read error, since a much larger clone is one nucleotide away. The rearrangement links TRBV6-5 to TRBJ2-7, with 7 bases matching TRBD2. The V gene end was trimmed by 0 bases and the J gene end by 7 bases; junction bases not matched to a gene: 3. CDR1 MNHEY and CDR2 SVGAGI come from the germline V gene. This CDR3 is 13 amino acids long. CDR3: CASSYSGGIEQYF. DNA of the CDR3: TGTGCCAGCAGTTACTCGGGGGGGATTGAGCAGTACTTC.

The V and J genes are TRBV7-2 and TRBJ2-5; D gene ambiguous. CDR1 is SGHTA and CDR2 is FQGNSA in the germline V gene. The CDR3 sequence is 14 residues long. The V end was cut by 6 bases, the J end by 5 bases, with 16 bases between. For the CDR3, the DNA is TGTGCCAGCAGTTCATCGACGGCCCCGGAGACCCAGTACTTC. Amino acid sequence: CASSSSTAPETQYF.

This clonotype was counted many times. The chain couples TRBV2 to TRBJ2-4, with 10 bases identical to TRBD1. The V segment lost 4 bases and the J segment 4 bases; nucleotides outside the gene matches: 4. The germline CDR1 and CDR2 sequences are SNHLY and FYNNEI. The CDR3 contains 15 residues. The CDR3 sequence is CASSGGDRGKNIQYF. The CDR3 region has the DNA TGTGCCAGCAGTGGCGGGGACAGGGGTAAAAACATTCAGTACTTC. Full variable domain (remainder filled in from reference TRBV2 and TRBJ2-4): EPEVTQTPSHQVTQMGQEVILRCVPISNHLYFYWYRQILGQKVEFLVSFYNNEISEKSEIFDDQFSVERPDGSNFTLKIRSTKLEDSAMYFCASSGGDRGKNIQYFGAGTRLSVL.

This clonotype was counted a few times. The chain carries TRBV5-1 and TRBJ1-6, with D hard to call. The CDR3 runs 12 residues. Per germline, CDR1 SGHRS and CDR2 YFSETQ. Trimming took 0 bases from V and 13 from J, leaving 8 bases between them. CDR3 in DNA: TGCGCCAGCAGCTTGGCCGATAGTCCCCTCCACTTT. Residues: CASSLADSPLHF.

Concerning this clonotype: Germline and junction disagree at one end, which may indicate a read error. V is TRBV5-1 and J is TRBJ1-2, with D hard to call. CDR1 SGHRS and CDR2 YFSETQ come from the germline V gene. This CDR3 is built from 13 residues. CDR3 residues: CAGSLEGVYGYTF. CDR3 DNA: TGCGCCGGCAGCTTGGAAGGAGTCTATGGCTACACCTTC.

The rearrangement links TRBV3-1 to TRBJ1-4, with D possibly matching TRBD1 (5 bases). CDR3 length: 15 residues. Trimming left V 5 bases short and J 3 bases short, with 13 bases between. CDR1 LGHDT and CDR2 YNNKEL come from the germline V gene (reference sequence). The CDR3 coding sequence is TGTGCCAGCAGCGAAGGGAGGGGTTCTAATGAAAAACTGTTTTTT. Protein: CASSEGRGSNEKLFF. The complete variable domain, with remaining parts taken from reference TRBV3-1 and TRBJ1-4, reads DTAVSQTPKYLVTQMGNDKSIKCEQNLGHDTMYWYKQDSKKFLKIMFSYNNKELIINETVPNRFSPKSPDKAHLNLHINSLELGDSAVYFCASSEGRGSNEKLFFGSGTQLSVL.

As to this clonotype: A junction end diverges from the germline sequence, so it may reflect a read error. The rearrangement uses TRBV27 and TRBJ1-1; 7 bases match TRBD1. The CDR3 length is 14 residues. The germline gives CDR1 MNHEY, CDR2 SMNVEV (reference sequence). DNA for the CDR3: TGCGCCAGCGGGGCGGCAGGGGGGAACACTGAAGCTTTCTTT. Its translation is CASGAAGGNTEAFF.

This chain links TRBV20-1 with TRBJ1-2; 8 bases are a match to TRBD1. The germline gives CDR1 DFQATT, CDR2 SNEGSKA (reference sequence). Unmatched junction bases numbered 4, after V lost 3 bases and J lost 4 bases. The CDR3 sequence is 13 residues long. In DNA, the CDR3 is TGCAGTGCTAGGAAGACAGGGGCCTATGGCTACACCTTC. Its translation is CSARKTGAYGYTF.

The V and J genes are TRBV28 and TRBJ2-5; D gene uncertain. Germline V gene lookup returns CDR1 MDHEN and CDR2 SYDVKM. Trimming shortened V by 5 bases and J by 0 bases, and 13 bases separated the two germline ends. This CDR3 region has 15 residues. The CDR3, as DNA: TGTGCCAGCAGTCCGACACGAATATACCAAGAGACCCAGTACTTC. Its protein product is CASSPTRIYQETQYF.

This clonotype was seen once. This may be a read error: a much more frequent sequence differs by one nucleotide. This rearrangement joins TRBV28 to TRBJ2-3; weak D call: TRBD1 (5 bases). The CDR3 runs to 14 residues. Germline V gives CDR1 MDHEN, CDR2 SYDVKM. In DNA, the CDR3 is TGTGCCAGCAGTTTTCAGGGTAGCATAGATACGCAGTATTTT. Residues: CASSFQGSIDTQYF.

This clonotype was counted many times. The genes are TRBV20-1 and TRBJ1-5; D not certain. The CDR3 has 13 residues. Trimming shortened V by 0 bases and J by 9 bases, and 12 bases separated the two germline ends. Germline V gives CDR1 DFQATT, CDR2 SNEGSKA (reference sequence). The CDR3 DNA reads as TGCAGTGCTAGAGAACAACAAAGCAGGCCCCAGCATTTT. Amino acids: CSAREQQSRPQHF.

This clonotype has just a few counts. This rearrangement joins TRBV7-2 to TRBJ2-4; 7 bases align to TRBD1. This CDR3 has 16 amino acids. The trim removed 5 bases at V and 0 bases at J, leaving 7 bases unmatched. CDR1 SGHTA and CDR2 FQGNSA come from the germline V gene. CDR3: CASSRQGVLAKNIQYF. The DNA for the CDR3 is TGTGCCAGCAGCCGCCAGGGGGTACTAGCCAAAAACATTCAGTACTTC.

The chain combines TRBV9 with TRBJ1-2; no clear D gene. Germline assignment: CDR1 SGDLS and CDR2 YYNGEE. The CDR3 consists of 13 residues. The V end lost 5 bases, the J end lost 4 bases, and 12 bases lay between the germline ends. CDR3 DNA: TGTGCCAGCAGTGCGGCCTATCCCTATGGCTACACCTTC. As protein: CASSAAYPYGYTF.